The 24 T cell receptor beta chains in this list originate from one sample, sequenced in a study of blood T cells in healthy people across ages. The second PCR ran about 6 to 12 cycles with a sample-barcoded 5' primer and J-beta primers. Using its own MiXCR run on the 5' RACE reads, TCRdb lists one record per CDR3 protein. The sample contains approximately 730,000 distinct CDR3 sequences, about 55% of which appear only once. Input material: blood. The receptors come from a man older than 75 in good health.

The chain joins TRBV20-1 to TRBJ2-5; 10 bases align to TRBD2. The end of the DNA is better explained by TRBJ2-7, so the J call may be wrong. This CDR3 comprises 15 residues. CDR1 and CDR2 from the germline V gene are DFQATT and SNEGSKA (reference sequence). CDR3 sequence: CSATPRPSGSYEQYF. CDR3 coding DNA: TGCAGTGCTACTCCAAGGCCTAGCGGGAGTTACGAGCAGTACTTC.

This clonotype came up a few times. V usage is TRBV4-2 and J usage is TRBJ2-5, with D perhaps matching TRBD1 (5 bases). V was clipped by 2 bases and J by 1 base, with 11 bases between them. Germline V gene lookup returns CDR1 LGHNA and CDR2 YNFKEQ. CDR3 size: 15 residues. The CDR3, as DNA: TGTGCCAGCAGCCAAAATGGGGCGACCCAAGAGACCCAGTACTTC. This gives the protein CASSQNGATQETQYF.

This clonotype was seen repeatedly, ten times or more. In DNA, the CDR3 is TGTGCCAGCACCGGGGGGGGGACATTGAACACTGAAGCTTTCTTT. Protein sequence: CASTGGGTLNTEAFF. V and J are TRBV7-9 and TRBJ1-1; tentatively, D is TRBD1 (6 bases). The CDR3 is 15 residues long. Per germline, CDR1 SEHNR and CDR2 FQNEAQ (reference sequence). V was shortened by 7 bases and J by 0 bases, with 15 bases between the two germline ends.

The chain uses TRBV11-2 and TRBJ1-1, with 7 bases fitting TRBD1. The germline gives CDR1 SGHAT, CDR2 FQNNGV. The junction had 9 bases not matched to a gene; V was cut back by 5 bases and J by 6 bases. This CDR3 has 14 residues. The CDR3 is CASSLNRGSAEAFF. CDR3 coding DNA: TGTGCCAGCAGCCTCAACAGGGGATCGGCTGAAGCTTTCTTT.

J is TRBJ1-4 and V is TRBV20-1, with 8 bases aligning to TRBD1. CDR1 is DFQATT, CDR2 SNEGSKA, per germline (reference sequence). The CDR3 runs 13 residues. The junction had 2 bases not matched to a gene; V was cut back by 1 base and J by 7 bases. CDR3 amino acids: CSARVGTGEKLFF. CDR3 nucleotides: TGCAGTGCTAGAGTGGGGACAGGTGAAAAACTGTTTTTT.

This clonotype appeared a single time. CDR3 sequence (DNA): TGTGCCAGCTCTGCAGGGGGGGACGACTATGGCTACACCTTC. This translates into CASSAGGDDYGYTF. The rearrangement uses TRBV6-5 and TRBJ1-2, with 7 positions matching TRBD1. V lost 8 bases and J lost 3; bases outside the gene matches: 9. Per the germline V gene, CDR1 is MNHEY and CDR2 is SVGAGI. The CDR3 covers 14 residues.

The rearrangement links TRBV20-1 to TRBJ2-2; 11 nucleotides line up with TRBD2. V lost 5 bases to trimming and J lost 7 bases; unmatched junction nucleotides: 6. The V gene's germline CDR1 is DFQATT and CDR2 SNEGSKA (reference sequence). The CDR3 sequence is 14 residues long. The CDR3: CSAHSGRAVGELFF. The CDR3 nucleotides read TGCAGTGCTCATAGCGGGAGGGCCGTCGGGGAGCTGTTTTTT.

In DNA form, the CDR3 reads TGCAGCGTTGAATACGGGACAGGGAGCAATGAGCAGTTCTTC. As protein: CSVEYGTGSNEQFF. The rearrangement joins TRBV29-1 to TRBJ2-1; 9 bases are a match to TRBD1. Germline CDR1 is SQVTM and CDR2 is ANQGSEA. The J segment lost 6 bases and the V segment lost 2 bases, leaving 5 bases of the junction unmatched. CDR3 length: 14 residues.

A single count supports this clonotype. The chain combines TRBV18 with TRBJ2-2; 9 nucleotides match TRBD2. V dropped 6 bases and J dropped 5; count of bases not matched to a gene: 10. Germline CDR1 is KGHSH and CDR2 is LQKENI. CDR3 length: 16 residues. CDR3 coding DNA: TGTGCCAGCTCTCCTATAGCGGGAGTGCAAACCGGGGAGCTGTTTTTT. Its protein is CASSPIAGVQTGELFF. The variable domain in full, completed from reference TRBV18 and TRBJ2-2, reads NAGVMQNPRHLVRRRGQEARLRCSPMKGHSHVYWYRQLPEEGLKFMVYLQKENIIDESGMPKERFSAEFPKEGPSILRIQQVVRGDSAAYFCASSPIAGVQTGELFFGEGSRLTVL.

As to this clonotype: At one end the junction does not follow the germline gene, possibly because of a read error. This sequence joins TRBV29-1 and TRBJ2-3, with 8 bases that match TRBD1. The CDR3 sequence is 13 residues long. CDR1 and CDR2 (germline): SQVTM, ANQGSEA. In nucleotides, the CDR3 is TGCAGCGTTGAGACAGGGGCCACAGGTACGCAGTATTTT. Its protein is CSVETGATGTQYF.

This clonotype has only a few counts. V usage is TRBV29-1 and J usage is TRBJ1-5, with D possibly being TRBD1 (5 bases). Per the germline V gene, CDR1 is SQVTM and CDR2 is ANQGSEA. Trimming pared 5 bases from V and 3 bases from J, leaving 11 bases between. CDR3 size: 13 residues. In DNA, the CDR3 is TGCAGCGTTCAGGACACGGACAATCAGCCCCAGCATTTT. This gives the protein CSVQDTDNQPQHF. The variable domain in full, completed from reference TRBV29-1 and TRBJ1-5, reads SAVISQKPSRDICQRGTSLTIQCQVDSQVTMMFWYRQQPGQSLTLIATANQGSEATYESGFVIDKFPISRPNLTFSTLTVSNMSPEDSSIYLCSVQDTDNQPQHFGDGTRLSIL.

Here the CDR3 DNA reads TGCAGCGTTGGAATGATGTATTCCACAGATACGCAGTATTTT. Protein sequence: CSVGMMYSTDTQYF. The J gene is TRBJ2-3, the V gene TRBV29-1; no reliable D call. The CDR3 runs to 14 residues. Germline CDR1 and CDR2: SQVTM and ANQGSEA. Deletions cut 4 bases from V and 2 bases from J, with 13 bases between.

V is TRBV6-6 and J is TRBJ2-5, with TRBD2 identical over 9 bases. Germline lookup yields CDR1 MNHNY and CDR2 SVGAGI (reference sequence). V was clipped by 7 bases and J by 11 bases; unmatched bases: 11. The length of the CDR3 is 13 residues. The CDR3 protein is CASIFAGGFKQYF. As DNA, the CDR3 is TGTGCCAGCATTTTTGCGGGGGGGTTTAAGCAGTACTTC.

The gene calls are TRBV29-1 and TRBJ2-1; unclear D gene. CDR1 and CDR2 (germline): SQVTM, ANQGSEA. The V end was cut by 0 bases, the J end by 5 bases, with 11 bases between. The CDR3 is 14 residues long. The CDR3 sequence: CSVEDYAVHNEQFF. CDR3 nucleotides: TGCAGCGTTGAAGATTACGCGGTTCACAATGAGCAGTTCTTC.

V and J are TRBV5-1 and TRBJ2-4; 7 nucleotides align to TRBD1. This CDR3 contains 19 residues. The V gene end was trimmed by 9 bases and the J gene end by 0 bases; junction bases not matched to a gene: 21. Germline V CDR1 and CDR2: SGHRS, YFSETQ. The CDR3, as DNA: TGCGCCACCGGAGTGGAGGACAGGCCGGACTTCCTAGCCAAAAACATTCAGTACTTC. Encoded protein: CATGVEDRPDFLAKNIQYF.

This clonotype was recorded once. The chain has TRBV20-1 and TRBJ2-1; no firm D call. The J call may be incorrect, as the DNA end agrees better with TRBJ2-7. The germline V gene has CDR1 DFQATT and CDR2 SNEGSKA (reference sequence). The CDR3 totals 15 residues. The CDR3 region is CSARWSGITYNEQYF. The CDR3, as DNA: TGCAGTGCTAGATGGAGTGGGATTACCTACAATGAGCAGTACTTC.

The chain links TRBV5-1 to TRBJ2-1; TRBD1 matches at 8 bases. Per germline, CDR1 SGHRS and CDR2 YFSETQ. This CDR3 contains 16 residues. V lost 4 bases and J lost 7; bases outside the gene matches: 13. The CDR3 DNA is TGCGCCAGCAGCCCGCCCGGGACAGGCTTCAAAAATGAGCAGTTCTTC. This codes for CASSPPGTGFKNEQFF.

The V gene is TRBV7-2, the J gene TRBJ2-1; 9 nucleotides line up with TRBD2. V shed 6 bases, J shed 9 bases, and the junction held 15 bases outside the gene matches. This CDR3 is 16 amino acids long. The germline gives CDR1 SGHTA, CDR2 FQGNSA. CDR3 in amino acids: CASSSAGLAGLSEQFF. The CDR3 nucleotides are TGTGCCAGCAGTAGCGCGGGTCTAGCGGGATTGAGTGAGCAGTTCTTC.

The V gene is TRBV11-2, the J gene TRBJ2-1; possibly TRBD2 for D (5 bases). V lost 7 bases, J lost 4 bases, and 14 bases lay in between. This CDR3 spans 14 amino acids. Germline values: CDR1 SGHAT, CDR2 FQNNGV. CDR3 residues: CASTDGRVYNEQFF. In nucleotides, the CDR3 is TGTGCCAGCACCGATGGGCGGGTTTACAATGAGCAGTTCTTC. Looking up the rest from reference TRBV11-2 and TRBJ2-1 gives the full variable domain: EAGVAQSPRYKIIEKRQSVAFWCNPISGHATLYWYQQILGQGPKLLIQFQNNGVVDDSQLPKDRFSAERLKGVDSTLKIQPAKLEDSAVYLCASTDGRVYNEQFFGPGTRLTVL.

V gene TRBV28 combines with J gene TRBJ2-1; D may be TRBD2 (6 bases). V gave up 9 bases and J gave up 9 bases, with 18 bases separating them. The CDR3 totals 13 residues. Germline V lookup: CDR1 MDHEN, CDR2 SYDVKM. The CDR3 DNA reads TGTGCCAGGTCCGGGAGACGGGCGGGTGAGCAGTTCTTC. Encoded protein: CARSGRRAGEQFF.

This clonotype showed up just once. The chain has TRBV27 and TRBJ1-5; TRBD1 agrees at 10 bases. The CDR3 contains 17 residues. Germline V gives CDR1 MNHEY, CDR2 SMNVEV (reference sequence). V was pared by 6 bases and J by 0 bases, with 8 bases of the junction left unmatched. The CDR3 spells CASRTRGQGYSNQPQHF. CDR3 coding DNA: TGTGCCAGCAGGACCCGGGGACAGGGGTATAGCAATCAGCCCCAGCATTTT.

The CDR3 region is CASSLDGGGPLLHYGYTF. CDR3 DNA: TGTGCCAGCAGCTTAGATGGGGGGGGGCCCTTGCTCCACTATGGCTACACCTTC. This chain uses TRBV11-2 with TRBJ1-2; tentatively, D is TRBD1 (6 bases). Germline-derived CDR1 and CDR2 are SGHAT and FQNNGV. This CDR3 comprises 18 residues. V was trimmed by 0 bases and J by 3 bases, leaving 20 bases between them.

The chain joins TRBV7-2 to TRBJ1-2; the D gene is possibly TRBD1 (6 bases). V lost 5 bases and J 8 bases, leaving 12 bases between the germline ends. The CDR3 length is 12 residues. Per the germline V gene, CDR1 is SGHTA and CDR2 is FQGNSA. The CDR3 DNA follows: TGTGCCAGCAGCCGGGACACCGGCGGCTACACCTTC. Translating gives CASSRDTGGYTF. The variable domain in full, with the rest retrieved from reference TRBV7-2 and TRBJ1-2, is GAGVSQSPSNKVTEKGKDVELRCDPISGHTALYWYRQSLGQGLEFLIYFQGNSAPDKSGLPSDRFSAERTGGSVSTLTIQRTQQEDSAVYLCASSRDTGGYTFGSGTRLTVV.

The CDR3 DNA follows: TGCAGTGCTAGAGATTGGACTGGGAGGACGTCAGATACGCAGTATTTT. Translating gives CSARDWTGRTSDTQYF. This chain connects TRBV20-1 to TRBJ2-3; D might be TRBD2 (6 bases). This CDR3 region has 16 residues. Germline loops: CDR1 DFQATT, CDR2 SNEGSKA (reference sequence). Trimming left V 0 bases short and J 4 bases short, with 17 bases between.